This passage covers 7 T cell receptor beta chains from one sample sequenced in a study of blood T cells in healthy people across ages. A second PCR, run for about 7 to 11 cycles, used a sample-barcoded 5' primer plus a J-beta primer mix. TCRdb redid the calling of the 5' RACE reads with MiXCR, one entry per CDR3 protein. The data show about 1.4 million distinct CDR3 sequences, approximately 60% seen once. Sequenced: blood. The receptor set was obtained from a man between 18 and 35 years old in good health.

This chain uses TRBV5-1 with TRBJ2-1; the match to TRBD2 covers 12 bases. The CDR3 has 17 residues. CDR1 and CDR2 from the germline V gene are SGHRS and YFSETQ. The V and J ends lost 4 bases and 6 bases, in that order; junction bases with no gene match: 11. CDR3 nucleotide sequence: TGCGCCAGCAGCAAGGGACTAGCGGGCCTCCCGGGCAATGAGCAGTTCTTC. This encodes CASSKGLAGLPGNEQFF.

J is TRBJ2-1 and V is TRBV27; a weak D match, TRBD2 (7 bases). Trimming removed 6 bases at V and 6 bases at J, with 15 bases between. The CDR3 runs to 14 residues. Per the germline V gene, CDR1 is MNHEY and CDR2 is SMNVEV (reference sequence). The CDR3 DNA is TGTGCCAGCAGAGGGGGGGGCCCACTCAATGAGCAGTTCTTC. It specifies CASRGGGPLNEQFF.

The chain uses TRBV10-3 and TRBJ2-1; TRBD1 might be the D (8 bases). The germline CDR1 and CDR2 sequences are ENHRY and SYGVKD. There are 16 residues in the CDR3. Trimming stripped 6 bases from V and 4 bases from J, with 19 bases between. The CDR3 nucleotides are TGTGCCATCAGCGGACAGGGACGAGCGGGATACAATGAGCAGTTCTTC. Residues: CAISGQGRAGYNEQFF.

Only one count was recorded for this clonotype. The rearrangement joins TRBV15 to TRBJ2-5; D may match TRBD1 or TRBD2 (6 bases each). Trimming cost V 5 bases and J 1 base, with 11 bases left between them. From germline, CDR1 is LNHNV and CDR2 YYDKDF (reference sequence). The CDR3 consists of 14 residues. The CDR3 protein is CATSRGTSQETQYF. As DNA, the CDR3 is TGTGCCACCAGCCGGGGGACATCCCAAGAGACCCAGTACTTC.

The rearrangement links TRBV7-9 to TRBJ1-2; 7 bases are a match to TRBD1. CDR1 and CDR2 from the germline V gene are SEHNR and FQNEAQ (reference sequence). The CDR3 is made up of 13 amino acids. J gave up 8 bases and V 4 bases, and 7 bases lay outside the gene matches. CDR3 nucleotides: TGTGCCAGCAGCTGGGACAGAAGGGGAGGCTACACCTTC. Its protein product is CASSWDRRGGYTF. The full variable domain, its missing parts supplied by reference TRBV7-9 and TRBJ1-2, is DTGVSQNPRHKITKRGQNVTFRCDPISEHNRLYWYRQTLGQGPEFLTYFQNEAQLEKSRLLSDRFSAERPKGSFSTLEIQRTEQGDSAMYLCASSWDRRGGYTFGSGTRLTVV.

CDR3 DNA sequence: TGTGCCAGCAGCTCCGAGACTAGCGGGGGGGTCGGTACGCAGTATTTT. Encoded protein: CASSSETSGGVGTQYF. This chain uses TRBV13 with TRBJ2-3, with TRBD2 matching 14 bases. Losses at the gene ends were 4 bases for V and 8 bases for J; bases not matched to a gene: 8. The CDR3 contains 16 residues. Germline CDR1 PRHDT, CDR2 FYEKMQ (reference sequence).

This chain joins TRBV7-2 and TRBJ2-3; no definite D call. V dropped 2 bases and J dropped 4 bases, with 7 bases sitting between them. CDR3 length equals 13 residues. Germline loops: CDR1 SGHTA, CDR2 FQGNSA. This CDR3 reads CASSLTSSDTQYF. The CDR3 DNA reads TGTGCCAGCAGCTTAACAAGTTCAGATACGCAGTATTTT.